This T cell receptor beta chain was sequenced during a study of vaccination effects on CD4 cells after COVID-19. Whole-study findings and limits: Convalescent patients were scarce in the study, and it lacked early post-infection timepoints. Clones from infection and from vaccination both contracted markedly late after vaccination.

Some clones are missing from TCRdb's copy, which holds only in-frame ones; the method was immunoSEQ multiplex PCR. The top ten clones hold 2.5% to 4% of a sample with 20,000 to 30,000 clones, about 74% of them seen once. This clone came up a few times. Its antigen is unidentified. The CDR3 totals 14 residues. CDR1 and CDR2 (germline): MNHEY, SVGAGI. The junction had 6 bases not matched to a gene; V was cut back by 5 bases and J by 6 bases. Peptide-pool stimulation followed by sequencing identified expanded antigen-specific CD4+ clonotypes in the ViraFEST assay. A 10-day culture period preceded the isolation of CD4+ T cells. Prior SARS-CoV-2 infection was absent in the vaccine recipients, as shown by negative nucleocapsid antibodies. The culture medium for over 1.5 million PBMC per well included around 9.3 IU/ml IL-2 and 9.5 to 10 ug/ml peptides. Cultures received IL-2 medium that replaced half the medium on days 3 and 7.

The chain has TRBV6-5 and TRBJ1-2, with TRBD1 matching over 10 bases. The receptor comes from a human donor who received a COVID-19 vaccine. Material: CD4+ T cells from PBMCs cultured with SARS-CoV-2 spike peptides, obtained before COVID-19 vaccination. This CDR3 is CASSTGQGFDGYTF. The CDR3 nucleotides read TGTGCCAGCAGTACGGGACAGGGGTTCGATGGCTACACCTTC.